Listed here is a single T cell receptor beta chain. Its antigen is as yet unknown. The record originates from a study of CD8 T cell repertoires and HIV-1 epitope variants. Survey-depth immunoSEQ sequencing covered TCR beta CDR3 regions. This table comes from immunoSEQ multiplex PCR, and its TCRdb copy is limited to in-frame clones, with some not included. The sample lists about 5,900 clones, about 70% occurring once. This sequence was found in a male donor with HIV. Material: cultured CD8+ T cells derived from PBMCs.

CDR3 in amino acids: CSVGTGYNEQFF. CDR3 sequence (DNA): TGCAGCGTCGGGACAGGGTACAATGAGCAGTTCTTC. V and J are TRBV29-1 and TRBJ2-1; 9 nucleotides agree with TRBD1. This CDR3 contains 12 residues. With 6 bases clipped from V and 4 bases from J, the junction kept 1 base outside the gene matches. CDR1 SQVTM and CDR2 ANQGSEA come from the germline V gene.